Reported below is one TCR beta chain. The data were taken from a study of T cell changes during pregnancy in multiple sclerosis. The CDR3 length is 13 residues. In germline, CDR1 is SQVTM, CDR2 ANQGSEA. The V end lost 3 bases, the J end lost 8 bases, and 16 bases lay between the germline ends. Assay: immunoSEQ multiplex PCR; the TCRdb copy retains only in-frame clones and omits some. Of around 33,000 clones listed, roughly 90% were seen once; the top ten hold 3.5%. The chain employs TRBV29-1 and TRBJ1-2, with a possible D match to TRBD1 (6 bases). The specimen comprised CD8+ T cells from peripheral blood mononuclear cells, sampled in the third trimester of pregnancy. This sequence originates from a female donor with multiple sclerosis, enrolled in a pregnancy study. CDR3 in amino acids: CSVEGDTKGGYTF. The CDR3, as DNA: TGCAGCGTTGAGGGGGACACCAAGGGGGGCTACACCTTC.